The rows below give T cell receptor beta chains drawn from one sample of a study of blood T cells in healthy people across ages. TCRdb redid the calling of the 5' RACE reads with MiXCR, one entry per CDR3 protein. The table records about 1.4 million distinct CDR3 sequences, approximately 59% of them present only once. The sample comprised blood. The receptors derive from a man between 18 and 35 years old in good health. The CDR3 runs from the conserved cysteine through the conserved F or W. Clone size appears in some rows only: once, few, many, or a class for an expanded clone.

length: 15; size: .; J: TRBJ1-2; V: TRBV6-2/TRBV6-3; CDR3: CASRHYWTGNYGYTF
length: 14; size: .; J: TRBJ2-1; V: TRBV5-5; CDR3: CASSYDAGNNEQFF
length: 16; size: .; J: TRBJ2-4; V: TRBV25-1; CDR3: CASSGGGLRLAGTQYF
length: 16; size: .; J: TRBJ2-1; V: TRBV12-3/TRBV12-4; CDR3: CASRSLAGGPNHEQFF
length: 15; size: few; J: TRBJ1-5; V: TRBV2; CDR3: CASRPNGLGNQPQHF
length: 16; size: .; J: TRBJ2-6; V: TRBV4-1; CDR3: CASSHIQGAGANVLTF
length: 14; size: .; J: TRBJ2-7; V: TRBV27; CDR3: CASSLDGLIYEQYF
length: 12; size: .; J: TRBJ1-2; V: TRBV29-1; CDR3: CSVEQTAYGYTF
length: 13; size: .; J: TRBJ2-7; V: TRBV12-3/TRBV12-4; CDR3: CASRYSGASEQYF
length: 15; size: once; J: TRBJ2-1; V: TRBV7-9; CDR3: CASTGGQLPYNEQFF
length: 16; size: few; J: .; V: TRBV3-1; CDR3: CASSQGATGHGYEQYF
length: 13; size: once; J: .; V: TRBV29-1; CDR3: CSVTRGGFGEQYF
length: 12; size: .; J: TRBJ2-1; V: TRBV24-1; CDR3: CATGGAHNEQFF
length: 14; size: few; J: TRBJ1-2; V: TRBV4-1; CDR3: CASSQEWTGGSYTF
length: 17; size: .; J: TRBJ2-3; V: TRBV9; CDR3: CASSVGTQSLRADTQYF
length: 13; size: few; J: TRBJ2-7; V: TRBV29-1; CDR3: CSVATSPTYEQYF
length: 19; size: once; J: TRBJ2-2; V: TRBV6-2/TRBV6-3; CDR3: CASSPPGTARFANTGELFF
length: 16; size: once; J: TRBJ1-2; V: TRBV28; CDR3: CASSPGQGQIDYGYTF
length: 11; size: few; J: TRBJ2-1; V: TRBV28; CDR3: CASSFANEQFF
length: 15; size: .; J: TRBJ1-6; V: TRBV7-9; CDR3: CASSSTGRAYSPLHF
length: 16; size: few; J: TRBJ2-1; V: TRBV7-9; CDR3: CASSLGAGDPYNEQFF
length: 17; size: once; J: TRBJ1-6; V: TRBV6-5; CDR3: CASSYSPRQSYNSPLHF
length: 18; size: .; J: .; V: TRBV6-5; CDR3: CASSYPTSGKSSYNEQYF
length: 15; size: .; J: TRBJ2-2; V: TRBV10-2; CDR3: CAGGGDREFTGELFF
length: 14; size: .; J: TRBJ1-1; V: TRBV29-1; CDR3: CSAGLRKTNTEAFF
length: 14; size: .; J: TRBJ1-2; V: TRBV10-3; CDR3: CAISDEVHNYGYTF
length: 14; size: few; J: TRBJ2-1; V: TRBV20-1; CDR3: CSARDSSSYNEQFF
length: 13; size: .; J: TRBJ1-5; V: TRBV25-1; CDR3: CASRGQGVQPQHF
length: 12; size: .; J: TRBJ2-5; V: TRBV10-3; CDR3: CAIGEREETQYF